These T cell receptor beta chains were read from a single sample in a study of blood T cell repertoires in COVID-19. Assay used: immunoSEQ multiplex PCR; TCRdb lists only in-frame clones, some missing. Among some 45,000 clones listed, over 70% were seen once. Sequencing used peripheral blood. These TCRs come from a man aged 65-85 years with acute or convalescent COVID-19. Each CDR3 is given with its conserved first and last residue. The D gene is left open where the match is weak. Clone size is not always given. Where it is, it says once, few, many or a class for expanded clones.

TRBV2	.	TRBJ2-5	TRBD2	CASSVLAGGGETQYF	TGTGCCAGCAGTGTTTTAGCGGGAGGTGGGGAGACCCAGTACTTC
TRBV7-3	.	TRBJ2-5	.	CASSPGVQGETQYF	TGTGCCAGCAGCCCAGGCGTCCAGGGTGAGACCCAGTACTTC
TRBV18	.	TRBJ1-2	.	CASSPAHGDNYGYTF	TGTGCCAGCTCACCGGCCCATGGAGATAACTATGGCTACACCTTC
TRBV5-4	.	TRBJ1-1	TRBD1	CASSSGQGASGNTEAFF	TGTGCCAGCAGCTCGGGACAGGGGGCGTCTGGGAACACTGAAGCTTTCTTT
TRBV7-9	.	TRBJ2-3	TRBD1	CASSSSFGTGSTDTQYF	TGTGCCAGCAGCTCGTCCTTCGGGACAGGGTCCACAGATACGCAGTATTTT
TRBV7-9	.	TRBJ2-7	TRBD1	CASSLLGMGTGPTF	TGTGCCAGCAGCTTACTGGGGATGGGGACAGGTCCTACTTTC
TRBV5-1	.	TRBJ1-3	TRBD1	CASSFGTAFGNTIYF	TGCGCCAGCAGCTTTGGGACAGCTTTTGGAAACACCATATATTTT
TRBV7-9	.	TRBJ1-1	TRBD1	CASSLKRQGFSTEAFF	TGTGCCAGCAGCTTAAAAAGACAGGGGTTCTCCACTGAAGCTTTCTTT
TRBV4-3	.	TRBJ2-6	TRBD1	CASTSGQGLISGANVLTF	TGCGCCAGCACCTCAGGACAGGGGTTAATTTCTGGGGCCAACGTCCTGACTTTC
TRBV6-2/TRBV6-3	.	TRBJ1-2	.	CASSPRAANYGYTF	TGTGCCAGCAGTCCCAGGGCGGCTAACTATGGCTACACCTTC
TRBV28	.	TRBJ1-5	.	CASSRNYQTRNQPQHF	TGTGCCAGCAGTCGGAACTACCAGACCCGCAATCAGCCCCAGCATTTT
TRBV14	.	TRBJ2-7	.	CASSQGQFYEQYF	TGTGCCAGCAGCCAAGGACAGTTCTACGAGCAGTACTTC
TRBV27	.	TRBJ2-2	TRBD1	CASSAQGDTGELFF	TGTGCCAGCTCAGCGCAGGGGGACACCGGGGAGCTGTTTTTT
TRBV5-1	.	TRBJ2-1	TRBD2	CASSLRRGGHLSSYNEQFF	TGCGCCAGCAGCTTGCGGCGGGGGGGCCACCTAAGCTCCTACAATGAGCAGTTCTTC
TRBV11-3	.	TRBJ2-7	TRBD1	CASSPRTGHPEQYF	TGTGCCAGCAGCCCCCGGACAGGGCACCCCGAGCAGTACTTC
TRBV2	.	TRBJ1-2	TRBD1	CASSEVYRGRQGYTF	TGTGCCAGCAGTGAAGTGTACAGGGGGCGACAGGGCTACACCTTC
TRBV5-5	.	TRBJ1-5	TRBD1	CASSPGTGDNQPQHF	TGTGCCAGCAGCCCCGGGACAGGCGATAATCAGCCCCAGCATTTT
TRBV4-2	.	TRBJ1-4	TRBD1	CASSPSGTGRKLFF	TGTGCCAGCAGCCCTTCCGGGACAGGGAGAAAACTGTTTTTT
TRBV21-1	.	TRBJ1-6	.	CASSSRDSYNSPLHF	TGTGCCAGCAGTTCCCGGGACAGTTATAATTCACCCCTCCACTTT
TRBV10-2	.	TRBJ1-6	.	CASSESRGGHSPLHF	TGCGCCAGCAGTGAGTCTCGGGGGGGTCATTCACCCCTCCACTTT
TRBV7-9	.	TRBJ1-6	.	CASSRIDFVDSPLHF	TGTGCCAGCAGTAGGATCGACTTCGTTGATTCACCCCTCCACTTT
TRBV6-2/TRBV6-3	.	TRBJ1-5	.	CASSGSLNSNQPQHF	TGTGCCAGCAGTGGCAGTCTGAATAGCAATCAGCCCCAGCATTTT
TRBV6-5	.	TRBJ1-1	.	CASSSRTAMRAFF	TGTGCCAGCAGTTCGCGGACAGCCATGAGGGCTTTCTTT
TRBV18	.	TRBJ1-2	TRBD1	CASSPTGFYGYTF	TGTGCCAGCTCGCCGACAGGGTTCTATGGCTACACCTTC
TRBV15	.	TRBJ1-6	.	CATSRAQGMNSPLHF	TGTGCCACCAGCAGAGCTCAGGGGATGAATTCACCCCTCCACTTT
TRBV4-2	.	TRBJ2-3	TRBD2	CASSQLLAGGDTDTQYF	TGTGCCAGCAGCCAACTCTTAGCGGGGGGGGACACAGATACGCAGTATTTT
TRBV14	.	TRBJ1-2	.	CASSPDRNYGYTF	TGTGCCAGCAGTCCGGACAGAAACTATGGCTACACCTTC
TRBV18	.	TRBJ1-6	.	CASSPPGGGANSPLHF	TGTGCCAGCTCACCCCCGGGCGGGGGAGCCAATTCACCCCTCCACTTT
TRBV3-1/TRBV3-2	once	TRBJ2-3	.	CASSQLTHRDPYF	TGTGCCAGCAGCCAACTCACCCACAGGGATCCATATTTT
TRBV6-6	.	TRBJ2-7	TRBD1	CATRQGAYEQYF	TGTGCCACCAGACAGGGGGCCTACGAGCAGTACTTC
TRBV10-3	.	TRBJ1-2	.	CAISEYGTDYGYTF	TGTGCCATCAGTGAGTACGGGACTGATTATGGCTACACCTTC
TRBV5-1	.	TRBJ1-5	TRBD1	CASSPGQGSSGNQPQHF	TGCGCCAGCAGCCCGGGACAGGGCAGTAGCGGCAATCAGCCCCAGCATTTT
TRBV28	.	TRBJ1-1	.	CASSETGTRNTEAFF	TGTGCCAGCAGCGAGACCGGGACACGGAACACTGAAGCTTTCTTT
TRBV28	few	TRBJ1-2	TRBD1	CASSVPAGTASYGYTF	TGTGCCAGCAGCGTCCCGGCGGGGACAGCAAGCTATGGCTACACCTTC
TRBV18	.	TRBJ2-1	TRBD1	CASSGGTGALNEQFF	TGTGCCAGCTCAGGGGGGACAGGGGCCCTCAATGAGCAGTTCTTC
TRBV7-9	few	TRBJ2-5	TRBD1	CASSLYPRGQSETQYF	TGTGCCAGCAGCTTATATCCCAGGGGGCAATCGGAGACCCAGTACTTC
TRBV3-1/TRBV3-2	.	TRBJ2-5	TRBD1	CASSQDYRGYMETQYF	TGTGCCAGCAGCCAAGACTACAGGGGCTATATGGAGACCCAGTACTTC
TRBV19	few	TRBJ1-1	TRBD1	CATRQGRDTEAFF	TGTGCCACTAGACAGGGCAGGGACACTGAAGCTTTCTTT
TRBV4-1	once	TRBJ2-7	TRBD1	CASSPLGGLSYEQYF	TGCGCCAGCAGCCCCCTAGGGGGCCTCTCCTACGAGCAGTACTTC
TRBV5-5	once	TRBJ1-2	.	CASSFRHRNYGYTF	TGTGCCAGCAGCTTCAGACACCGTAACTATGGCTACACCTTC
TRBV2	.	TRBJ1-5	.	CASKSTGFQPQHF	TGTGCCAGCAAAAGTACAGGGTTTCAGCCCCAGCATTTT
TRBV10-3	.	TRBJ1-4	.	CAISESSIEGEGNEKLFF	TGTGCCATCAGTGAGTCGAGTATAGAAGGGGAAGGGAATGAAAAACTGTTTTTT
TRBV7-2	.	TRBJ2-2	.	CASSLVGGGPGTGELFF	TGTGCCAGCAGCTTAGTAGGAGGGGGCCCGGGGACCGGGGAGCTGTTTTTT
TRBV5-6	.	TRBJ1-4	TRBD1	CASSPTTGVNEKLFF	TGTGCCAGCAGCCCAACTACAGGGGTTAATGAAAAACTGTTTTTT
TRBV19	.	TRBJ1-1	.	CASINGLTEAFF	TGTGCCAGTATAAACGGTCTCACTGAAGCTTTCTTT
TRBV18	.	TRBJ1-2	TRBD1	CASSLQGASYGYTF	TGTGCCAGCTCACTCCAGGGGGCGAGCTATGGCTACACCTTC
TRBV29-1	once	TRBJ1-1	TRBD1	CSVGNRGTEAFF	TGCAGCGTTGGTAACAGGGGAACTGAAGCTTTCTTT
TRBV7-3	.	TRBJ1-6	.	CASSLSGSGNSPLHF	TGTGCCAGCAGCTTATCGGGGAGCGGTAATTCACCCCTCCACTTT
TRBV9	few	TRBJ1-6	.	CASSVRGGPSNSPLHF	TGTGCCAGCAGCGTCCGGGGGGGCCCCTCTAATTCACCCCTCCACTTT
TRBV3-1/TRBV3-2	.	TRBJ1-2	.	CASSQSNHRVTNYGYTF	TGTGCCAGCAGCCAATCTAATCACAGGGTTACTAACTATGGCTACACCTTC
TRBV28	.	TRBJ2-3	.	CASSLSGSIAGRTDTQYF	TGTGCCAGCAGTTTATCCGGGAGTATCGCGGGGCGCACAGATACGCAGTATTTT
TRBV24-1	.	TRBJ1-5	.	CATSDYMGSQHF	TGTGCCACCAGTGATTATATGGGCAGCCAGCATTTT
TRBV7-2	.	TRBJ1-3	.	CASSFTSAGSPYF	TGTGCCAGCAGCTTCACCTCCGCGGGCAGTCCATATTTT
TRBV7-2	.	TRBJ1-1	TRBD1	CASSLARQGSTEAFF	TGTGCCAGCAGCTTAGCGCGACAGGGGTCCACTGAAGCTTTCTTT
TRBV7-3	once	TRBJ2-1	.	CASSLTGRKNEQFF	TGTGCCAGCAGCTTAACGGGGAGGAAGAATGAGCAGTTCTTC
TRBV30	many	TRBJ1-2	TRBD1	CACNRGRPYGYTF	TGTGCCTGTAACAGGGGGCGCCCCTATGGCTACACCTTC
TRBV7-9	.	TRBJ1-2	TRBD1	CASSFLGQGYGYTF	TGTGCCAGCAGCTTTTTGGGACAGGGCTATGGCTACACCTTC
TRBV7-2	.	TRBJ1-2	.	CASSLVGSNYGYTF	TGTGCCAGCAGCTTAGTTGGGAGTAACTATGGCTACACCTTC
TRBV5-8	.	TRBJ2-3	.	CASSLGRGRTDTQYF	TGTGCCAGCAGCTTGGGGAGGGGGCGCACAGATACGCAGTATTTT
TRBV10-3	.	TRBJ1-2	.	CAISDQGSGYTF	TGTGCCATCAGTGATCAGGGTAGTGGCTACACCTTC